The rows below give T cell receptor beta chains drawn from one sample of a study of CD8+ T cells in alopecia areata. The table came from immunoSEQ multiplex PCR; TCRdb's copy has only in-frame clones and leaves some out. Found here are 35,000 or so clones, 45% to 70% of them singletons; the top ten hold approximately 1.8%. The sample comprised CD4+ Tregs sorted from blood. All receptors come from a human donor with alopecia areata. Each CDR3 is given with its conserved first and last residue. The D gene is left open where the match is weak. Rows give clone size only sometimes, using once, few, many, or a class for an expanded clone.

v_gene: TRBV5-1
abundance: NA
j_gene: TRBJ1-1
d_gene: NA
CDR3nt: TGCGCCAGCAGCTCAAGGAAACAGGGGAACACTGAAGCTTTCTTT
CDR3aa: CASSSRKQGNTEAFF

v_gene: TRBV28
abundance: NA
j_gene: TRBJ2-7
d_gene: NA
CDR3nt: TGTGCCAGCAGGCGACAGAGCTCCTACGAGCAGTACTTC
CDR3aa: CASRRQSSYEQYF

v_gene: TRBV7-6
abundance: NA
j_gene: TRBJ2-2
d_gene: NA
CDR3nt: TGTGCCAGCAGCTTAGCTGTTGGTCGAACCACCGGGGAGCTGTTTTTT
CDR3aa: CASSLAVGRTTGELFF

v_gene: TRBV5-1
abundance: NA
j_gene: TRBJ2-3
d_gene: NA
CDR3nt: TGCGCCAGCAGCTTGGGGGGCACAGATACGCAGTATTTT
CDR3aa: CASSLGGTDTQYF

v_gene: TRBV7-9
abundance: NA
j_gene: TRBJ2-7
d_gene: TRBD1
CDR3nt: TGTGCCAGCAGCCTCCGGGACAGGGTCTACGAGCAGTACTTC
CDR3aa: CASSLRDRVYEQYF

v_gene: TRBV5-1
abundance: NA
j_gene: TRBJ2-1
d_gene: NA
CDR3nt: TGCGCCAGCAGCTTGGGTGGTGCCTACAATGAGCAGTTCTTC
CDR3aa: CASSLGGAYNEQFF

v_gene: TRBV27
abundance: NA
j_gene: TRBJ2-1
d_gene: TRBD2
CDR3nt: TGTGCCAGCAGCCCCCCTCCTATACTAGCGGGGGGGCATGAGCAGTTCTTC
CDR3aa: CASSPPPILAGGHEQFF

v_gene: TRBV5-4
abundance: NA
j_gene: TRBJ2-7
d_gene: TRBD1
CDR3nt: TGTGCCAGCAGCTTGCTTGTTACAGGGGCCTACGAGCAGTACTTC
CDR3aa: CASSLLVTGAYEQYF

v_gene: TRBV6-6
abundance: NA
j_gene: TRBJ1-1
d_gene: NA
CDR3nt: TGTGCCAGCAGTCCGGAGGAAACTGAAGCTTTCTTT
CDR3aa: CASSPEETEAFF

v_gene: TRBV19
abundance: NA
j_gene: TRBJ1-5
d_gene: NA
CDR3nt: TGTGCCAGTAGTACCCACCGCGGACAGATCAATCAGCCCCAGCATTTT
CDR3aa: CASSTHRGQINQPQHF

v_gene: TRBV7-8
abundance: NA
j_gene: TRBJ2-7
d_gene: NA
CDR3nt: TGTGCCAGCAGCTTAGAATTAGGGGGGCCCAACGAGCAGTACTTC
CDR3aa: CASSLELGGPNEQYF

v_gene: TRBV10-3
abundance: NA
j_gene: TRBJ2-3
d_gene: TRBD1
CDR3nt: TGTGCCATCAGTGGGGGGGACAGGGCCATAGATACGCAGTATTTT
CDR3aa: CAISGGDRAIDTQYF

v_gene: TRBV5-6
abundance: NA
j_gene: TRBJ2-3
d_gene: TRBD2
CDR3nt: TGTGCCAGCAGCTTGTGGCTAGCGGGGGCTAGCACAGATACGCAGTATTTT
CDR3aa: CASSLWLAGASTDTQYF

v_gene: TRBV2
abundance: NA
j_gene: TRBJ2-7
d_gene: NA
CDR3nt: TGTGCCAGCACCAGGGAGGTAGGGTCCTACGAGCAGTACTTC
CDR3aa: CASTREVGSYEQYF

v_gene: TRBV7-2
abundance: few
j_gene: TRBJ1-5
d_gene: NA
CDR3nt: TGTGCCAGCAGCTTCCAAGGGGTTCGTCAGCCCCAGCATTTT
CDR3aa: CASSFQGVRQPQHF

v_gene: TRBV7-3
abundance: few
j_gene: TRBJ2-3
d_gene: TRBD2
CDR3nt: TGTGCCAGCAGCCTCCAAGCGGGGGGCGGCACAGATACGCAGTATTTT
CDR3aa: CASSLQAGGGTDTQYF

v_gene: TRBV7-9
abundance: NA
j_gene: TRBJ2-5
d_gene: TRBD1
CDR3nt: TGTGCCAGCAGCCCGAACCTGGGACAGGGTCCACAAGAGACCCAGTACTTC
CDR3aa: CASSPNLGQGPQETQYF

v_gene: TRBV5-1
abundance: few
j_gene: TRBJ2-1
d_gene: NA
CDR3nt: TGCGCCAGCAGCTTGGCCACTCCCAACAATGAGCAGTTCTTC
CDR3aa: CASSLATPNNEQFF

v_gene: TRBV6-6
abundance: NA
j_gene: TRBJ1-2
d_gene: TRBD1
CDR3nt: TGTGCCAGCAGCCGGTTACGGGACAGGGCGGATGGCTACACCTTC
CDR3aa: CASSRLRDRADGYTF

v_gene: TRBV7-9
abundance: NA
j_gene: TRBJ2-3
d_gene: TRBD2
CDR3nt: TGTGCCAGCAGCTTAGCCGGTCTAGCGGGGGGGCTTGGCACAGATACGCAGTATTTT
CDR3aa: CASSLAGLAGGLGTDTQYF

v_gene: TRBV30
abundance: NA
j_gene: TRBJ1-1
d_gene: TRBD1
CDR3nt: TGTGCCTGGGGCGCCAGGGGGGGCCTGAACACTGAAGCTTTCTTT
CDR3aa: CAWGARGGLNTEAFF

v_gene: TRBV7-2
abundance: NA
j_gene: TRBJ2-7
d_gene: NA
CDR3nt: TGTGCCAGCAGCCCCGTTGCGGGGGCCTCCTACGAGCAGTACTTC
CDR3aa: CASSPVAGASYEQYF

v_gene: TRBV7-2
abundance: NA
j_gene: TRBJ1-2
d_gene: NA
CDR3nt: TGTGCCAGCAGCTTAGCGAGGAGTGGCTATGGCTACACCTTC
CDR3aa: CASSLARSGYGYTF

v_gene: TRBV5-1
abundance: NA
j_gene: TRBJ2-1
d_gene: TRBD1
CDR3nt: TGCGCCAGCAGCTCCCGACAGGGTTGGAGTGAGCAGTTCTTC
CDR3aa: CASSSRQGWSEQFF

v_gene: TRBV29-1
abundance: NA
j_gene: TRBJ2-1
d_gene: TRBD1
CDR3nt: TGCAGCGTTAAGAACAGGGGATACAATGAGCAGTTCTTC
CDR3aa: CSVKNRGYNEQFF

v_gene: TRBV28
abundance: medium-sized
j_gene: TRBJ1-1
d_gene: NA
CDR3nt: TGTGCCAGCAGTAGGGGCACTGAAGCTTTCTTT
CDR3aa: CASSRGTEAFF

v_gene: TRBV18
abundance: NA
j_gene: TRBJ2-1
d_gene: NA
CDR3nt: TGTGCCAGCTCACTCCCCGGGCTAAGCTCCTACAATGAGCAGTTCTTC
CDR3aa: CASSLPGLSSYNEQFF

v_gene: TRBV10-3
abundance: few
j_gene: TRBJ2-1
d_gene: NA
CDR3nt: TGTGCCATCAGTGAGGGGACTTTGAACAATGAGCAGTTCTTC
CDR3aa: CAISEGTLNNEQFF

v_gene: TRBV7-3
abundance: few
j_gene: TRBJ2-3
d_gene: TRBD2
CDR3nt: TGTGCCAGCAGCTTTAGCGGGGGCACAGATACGCAGTATTTT
CDR3aa: CASSFSGGTDTQYF

v_gene: TRBV5-6
abundance: few
j_gene: TRBJ2-5
d_gene: TRBD1
CDR3nt: TGTGCCAGCAGCTCATACAGGGGGGCCCGGGAGCAGTACTTC
CDR3aa: CASSSYRGAREQYF

v_gene: TRBV7-9
abundance: NA
j_gene: TRBJ1-1
d_gene: NA
CDR3nt: TGTGCCAGCAGCCGGACAGCCATGAACACTGAAGCTTTCTTT
CDR3aa: CASSRTAMNTEAFF

v_gene: TRBV28
abundance: NA
j_gene: TRBJ2-7
d_gene: NA
CDR3nt: TGTGCCAGCAGTTTAATGGGGAGCCTACGAGGGCAGTACTTC
CDR3aa: CASSLMGSLRGQYF

v_gene: TRBV7-8
abundance: few
j_gene: TRBJ2-3
d_gene: NA
CDR3nt: TGTGCCAGCAGCTTTGGGCTAGCGACTACATTTAGCACAGATACGCAGTATTTT
CDR3aa: CASSFGLATTFSTDTQYF

v_gene: TRBV19
abundance: few
j_gene: TRBJ2-7
d_gene: NA
CDR3nt: TGTGCCAGTAGTTCCGGGGTATCCTACGAGCAGTACTTC
CDR3aa: CASSSGVSYEQYF

v_gene: TRBV29-1
abundance: NA
j_gene: TRBJ2-3
d_gene: NA
CDR3nt: TGCAGCGTTGAAGGCCGACCTCCCTCGGGAGATACGCAGTATTTT
CDR3aa: CSVEGRPPSGDTQYF

v_gene: TRBV29-1
abundance: NA
j_gene: TRBJ1-1
d_gene: NA
CDR3nt: TGCAGCGTTGCAGGCAGGGTGAACACTGAAGCTTTCTTT
CDR3aa: CSVAGRVNTEAFF

v_gene: TRBV6-5
abundance: few
j_gene: TRBJ2-1
d_gene: NA
CDR3nt: TGTGCCAGCAAGACACAGGGATCGGTCTACAATGAGCAGTTCTTC
CDR3aa: CASKTQGSVYNEQFF

v_gene: TRBV5-1
abundance: NA
j_gene: TRBJ1-2
d_gene: TRBD1
CDR3nt: TGCGCCAGCAGCTTGGGACAGGGGTCCTATGGCTACACCTTC
CDR3aa: CASSLGQGSYGYTF

v_gene: TRBV10-3
abundance: NA
j_gene: TRBJ2-7
d_gene: TRBD1
CDR3nt: TGTGCCATCACACCCCCAAAAGGGACAGGGAAGGAGTCCTACGAGCAGTACTTC
CDR3aa: CAITPPKGTGKESYEQYF

v_gene: TRBV7-8
abundance: NA
j_gene: TRBJ2-1
d_gene: NA
CDR3nt: TGTGCCAGCAGCTTAGCCGGCCGAGTCGAGCAGTTCTTC
CDR3aa: CASSLAGRVEQFF

v_gene: TRBV5-1
abundance: once
j_gene: TRBJ1-1
d_gene: NA
CDR3nt: TGCGCCAGCAGCCCAACCAACAGGGCTGCTGAAGCTTTCTTT
CDR3aa: CASSPTNRAAEAFF

v_gene: TRBV7-8
abundance: NA
j_gene: TRBJ1-2
d_gene: NA
CDR3nt: TGTGCCAGCAGCCCACAGGGAAGAGATGGCTACACCTTC
CDR3aa: CASSPQGRDGYTF

v_gene: TRBV5-1
abundance: NA
j_gene: TRBJ2-5
d_gene: NA
CDR3nt: TGCGCCAGCAGCTTTACAAGGACCCAGTACTTC
CDR3aa: CASSFTRTQYF

v_gene: TRBV5-1
abundance: few
j_gene: TRBJ2-1
d_gene: TRBD1
CDR3nt: TGCGCCAGCAGCTCGGACAGGGGGTTTTTGTACAATGAGCAGTTCTTC
CDR3aa: CASSSDRGFLYNEQFF

v_gene: TRBV5-6
abundance: NA
j_gene: TRBJ1-1
d_gene: NA
CDR3nt: TGTGCCAGCAGTTCCTGGCGGTGGCCTTGGGCTGAAGCTTTCTTT
CDR3aa: CASSSWRWPWAEAFF

v_gene: TRBV5-1
abundance: NA
j_gene: TRBJ2-7
d_gene: NA
CDR3nt: TGCGCCAGCAGCATCCCGACGGGGATCTCCTACGAGCAGTACTTC
CDR3aa: CASSIPTGISYEQYF

v_gene: TRBV7-8
abundance: NA
j_gene: TRBJ1-2
d_gene: TRBD1
CDR3nt: TGTGCCAGCAGCCCCACCTCCCGGGGCCGGGACAGGCGGGGTGGCTACACCTTC
CDR3aa: CASSPTSRGRDRRGGYTF

v_gene: TRBV7-9
abundance: NA
j_gene: TRBJ1-2
d_gene: NA
CDR3nt: TGTGCCAGCAGACACAGGACGGATTCAGCTAACTATGGCTACACCTTC
CDR3aa: CASRHRTDSANYGYTF

v_gene: TRBV7-9
abundance: NA
j_gene: TRBJ2-1
d_gene: TRBD2
CDR3nt: TGTGCCAGCAGCTTAGCCCTGGGACTAGCGGGAGGGTACAATGAGCAGTTCTTC
CDR3aa: CASSLALGLAGGYNEQFF

v_gene: TRBV18
abundance: NA
j_gene: TRBJ2-7
d_gene: NA
CDR3nt: TGTGCCAGCTCACCCGGAGCCCCCTACGAGCAGTACTTC
CDR3aa: CASSPGAPYEQYF

v_gene: TRBV10-3
abundance: NA
j_gene: TRBJ1-1
d_gene: TRBD1
CDR3nt: TGTGCCATCAGTGAGGGGCAGGGGGTGAACACTGAAGCTTTCTTT
CDR3aa: CAISEGQGVNTEAFF

v_gene: TRBV5-1
abundance: NA
j_gene: TRBJ2-7
d_gene: TRBD2
CDR3nt: TGCGCCAGCAGCGCGACTAGCGGGGCAGATGGCGAGCAGTACTTC
CDR3aa: CASSATSGADGEQYF

v_gene: TRBV6-6
abundance: NA
j_gene: TRBJ1-2
d_gene: NA
CDR3nt: TGTGCCAGCGGGTTGGGCTATGGCTACACCTTC
CDR3aa: CASGLGYGYTF

v_gene: TRBV6-6
abundance: NA
j_gene: TRBJ1-1
d_gene: NA
CDR3nt: TGTGCCAGCAGTTACGAGGTCGGCACTGAAGCTTTCTTT
CDR3aa: CASSYEVGTEAFF

v_gene: TRBV7-9
abundance: NA
j_gene: TRBJ2-1
d_gene: NA
CDR3nt: TGTGCCAGCACCAACTCACGGGACACCCGGACCAGAGAGCAGTTCTTC
CDR3aa: CASTNSRDTRTREQFF

v_gene: TRBV4-1
abundance: NA
j_gene: TRBJ1-2
d_gene: NA
CDR3nt: TGCGCCAGCAGCCAAGGACAGGATGGTGGCTACACCTTC
CDR3aa: CASSQGQDGGYTF

v_gene: TRBV5-1
abundance: NA
j_gene: TRBJ2-3
d_gene: TRBD1
CDR3nt: TGCGCCAGCAGCTTGGACAGGGGCGGCACAGATACGCAGTATTTT
CDR3aa: CASSLDRGGTDTQYF

v_gene: TRBV6-5
abundance: NA
j_gene: TRBJ2-1
d_gene: TRBD1
CDR3nt: TGTGCCAGCAGTGAAGTCCCGGGACAGGGTCGGGGGGTCTTC
CDR3aa: CASSEVPGQGRGVF

v_gene: TRBV5-1
abundance: NA
j_gene: TRBJ2-7
d_gene: TRBD1
CDR3nt: TGCGCCAGCAGCCTAGGACAGGGACTCTCCTACGAGCAGTACTTC
CDR3aa: CASSLGQGLSYEQYF

v_gene: TRBV7-2
abundance: few
j_gene: TRBJ2-3
d_gene: NA
CDR3nt: TGTGCCAGCAGCCTATATGCAGATACGCAGTATTTT
CDR3aa: CASSLYADTQYF